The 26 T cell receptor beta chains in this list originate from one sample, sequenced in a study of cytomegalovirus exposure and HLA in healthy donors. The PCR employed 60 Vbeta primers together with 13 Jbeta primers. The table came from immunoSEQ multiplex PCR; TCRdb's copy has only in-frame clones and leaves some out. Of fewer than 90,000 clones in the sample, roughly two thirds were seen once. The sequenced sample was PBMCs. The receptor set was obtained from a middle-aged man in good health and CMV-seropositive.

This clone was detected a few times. The CDR3 sequence: CASSPGREQFF. The CDR3 region has the DNA TGTGCCAGCTCACCAGGGAGGGAGCAGTTCTTC. This chain links TRBV18 with TRBJ2-1, with D tentatively TRBD2 (6 bases). The V and J ends lost 2 bases and 10 bases respectively, with 6 bases between them. The CDR3 is 11 amino acids. Germline V gene lookup returns CDR1 KGHSH and CDR2 LQKENI.

For the CDR3, the DNA is TGTGCCAGCAACAGGGATTACACCGGGGAGCTGTTTTTT. Encoded protein: CASNRDYTGELFF. The J gene is TRBJ2-2, the V gene TRBV2; TRBD1 might be the D (6 bases). This CDR3 has 13 residues. V gave up 7 bases and J gave up 3 bases, with 9 bases separating them. Germline V gene sequence: CDR1 SNHLY, CDR2 FYNNEI.

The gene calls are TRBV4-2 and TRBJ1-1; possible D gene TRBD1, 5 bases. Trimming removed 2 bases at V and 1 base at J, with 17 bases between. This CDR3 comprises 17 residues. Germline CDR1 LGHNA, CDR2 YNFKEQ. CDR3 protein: CASSQLSPGTGNTEAFF. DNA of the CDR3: TGTGCCAGCAGCCAACTAAGCCCCGGGACTGGGAACACTGAAGCTTTCTTT.

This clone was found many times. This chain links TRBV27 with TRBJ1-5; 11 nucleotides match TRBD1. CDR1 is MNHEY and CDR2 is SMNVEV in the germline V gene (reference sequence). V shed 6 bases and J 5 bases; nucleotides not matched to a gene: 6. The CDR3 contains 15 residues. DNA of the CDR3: TGTGCCAGCAGCCAAAGGACAGGGGGCGATCAGCCCCAGCATTTT. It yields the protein CASSQRTGGDQPQHF.

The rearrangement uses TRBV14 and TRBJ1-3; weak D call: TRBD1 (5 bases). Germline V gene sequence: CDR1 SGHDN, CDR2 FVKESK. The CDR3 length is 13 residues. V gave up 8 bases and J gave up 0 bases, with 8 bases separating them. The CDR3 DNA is TGTGCCAGCGGGGCTAGCTCTGGAAACACCATATATTTT. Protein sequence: CASGASSGNTIYF.

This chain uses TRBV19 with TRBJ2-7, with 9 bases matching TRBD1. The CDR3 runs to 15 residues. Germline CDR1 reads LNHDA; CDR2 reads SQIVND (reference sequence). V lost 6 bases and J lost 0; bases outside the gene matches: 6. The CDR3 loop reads CASRGQGGTSYEQYF. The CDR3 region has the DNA TGTGCCAGTAGGGGACAGGGTGGGACCTCCTACGAGCAGTACTTC.

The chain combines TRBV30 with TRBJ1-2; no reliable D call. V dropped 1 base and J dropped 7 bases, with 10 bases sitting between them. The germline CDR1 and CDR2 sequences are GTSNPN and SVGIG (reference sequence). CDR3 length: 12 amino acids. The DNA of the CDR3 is TGTGCCTGGAGTGCGAGAGGGATTGGCTACACCTTC. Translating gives CAWSARGIGYTF.

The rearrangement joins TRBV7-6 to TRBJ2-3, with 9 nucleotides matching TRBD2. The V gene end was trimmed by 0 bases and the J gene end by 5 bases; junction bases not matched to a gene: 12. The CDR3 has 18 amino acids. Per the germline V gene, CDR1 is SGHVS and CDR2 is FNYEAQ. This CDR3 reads CASSLAVSGSVMGDTQYF. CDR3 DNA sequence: TGTGCCAGCAGCTTAGCGGTTAGCGGGAGCGTGATGGGAGATACGCAGTATTTT.

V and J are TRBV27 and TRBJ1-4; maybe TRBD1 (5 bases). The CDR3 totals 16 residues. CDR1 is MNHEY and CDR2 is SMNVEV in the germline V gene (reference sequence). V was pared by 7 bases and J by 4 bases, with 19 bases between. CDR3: CASTRRRGSGNEKLFF. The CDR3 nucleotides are TGTGCCAGCACAAGGAGGAGGGGATCGGGTAATGAAAAACTGTTTTTT.

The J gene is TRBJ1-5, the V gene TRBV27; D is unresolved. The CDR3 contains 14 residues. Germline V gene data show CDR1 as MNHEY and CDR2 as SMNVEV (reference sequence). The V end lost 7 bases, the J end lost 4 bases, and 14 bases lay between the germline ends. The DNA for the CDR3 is TGTGCCAGCAAGTTAGGAGGTGAAAATCAGCCCCAGCATTTT. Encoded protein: CASKLGGENQPQHF.

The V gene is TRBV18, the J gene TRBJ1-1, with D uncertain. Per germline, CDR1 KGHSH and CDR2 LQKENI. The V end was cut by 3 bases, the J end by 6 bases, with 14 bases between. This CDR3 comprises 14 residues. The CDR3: CASSPFPESAEAFF. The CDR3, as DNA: TGTGCCAGCTCACCTTTCCCCGAGTCCGCTGAAGCTTTCTTT. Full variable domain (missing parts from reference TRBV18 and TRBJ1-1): NAGVMQNPRHLVRRRGQEARLRCSPMKGHSHVYWYRQLPEEGLKFMVYLQKENIIDESGMPKERFSAEFPKEGPSILRIQQVVRGDSAAYFCASSPFPESAEAFFGQGTRLTVV.

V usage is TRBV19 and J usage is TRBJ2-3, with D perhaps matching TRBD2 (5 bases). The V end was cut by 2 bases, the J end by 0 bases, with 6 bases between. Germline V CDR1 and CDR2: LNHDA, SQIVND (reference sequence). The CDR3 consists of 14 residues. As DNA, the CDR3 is TGTGCCAGTAGTATAAGCGGAAGCACAGATACGCAGTATTTT. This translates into CASSISGSTDTQYF.

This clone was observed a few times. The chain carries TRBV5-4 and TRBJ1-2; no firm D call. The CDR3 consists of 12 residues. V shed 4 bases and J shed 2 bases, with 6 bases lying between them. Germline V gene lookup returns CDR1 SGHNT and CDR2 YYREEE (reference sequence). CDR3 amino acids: CASSLSNYGYTF. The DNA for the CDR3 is TGTGCCAGCAGCCTGTCGAACTATGGCTACACCTTC. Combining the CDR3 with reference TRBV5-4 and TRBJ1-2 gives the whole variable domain ETGVTQSPTHLIKTRGQQVTLRCSSQSGHNTVSWYQQALGQGPQFIFQYYREEENGRGNFPPRFSGLQFPNYSSELNVNALELDDSALYLCASSLSNYGYTFGSGTRLTVV.

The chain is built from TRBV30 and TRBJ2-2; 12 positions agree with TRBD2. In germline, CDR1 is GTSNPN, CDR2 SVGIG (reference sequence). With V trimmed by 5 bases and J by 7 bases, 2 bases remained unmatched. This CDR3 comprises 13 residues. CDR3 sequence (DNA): TGTGCCTGGGGACTAGCGGGGTACGGGGAGCTGTTTTTT. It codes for CAWGLAGYGELFF. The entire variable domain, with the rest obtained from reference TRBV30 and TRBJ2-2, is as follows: SQTIHQWPATLVQPVGSPLSLECTVEGTSNPNLYWYRQAAGRGLQLLFYSVGIGQISSEVPQNLSASRPQDRQFILSSKKLLLSDSGFYLCAWGLAGYGELFFGEGSRLTVL.

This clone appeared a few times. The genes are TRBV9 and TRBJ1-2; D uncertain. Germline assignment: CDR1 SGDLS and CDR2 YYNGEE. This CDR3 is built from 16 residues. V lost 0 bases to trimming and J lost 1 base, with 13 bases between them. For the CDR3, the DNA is TGTGCCAGCAGCGTAGCTTGGGCAGGACTTAACTATGGCTACACCTTC. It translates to CASSVAWAGLNYGYTF.

The CDR3 loop reads CASSLGANTGELFF. In DNA, the CDR3 is TGCGCCAGCAGCTTAGGGGCGAACACCGGGGAGCTGTTTTTT. This chain links TRBV5-1 with TRBJ2-2; a possible D gene is TRBD1 (5 bases). The germline V and J ends were trimmed by 2 bases and 0 bases, with 5 bases remaining between them. Germline values: CDR1 SGHRS, CDR2 YFSETQ. The CDR3 is 14 amino acids.

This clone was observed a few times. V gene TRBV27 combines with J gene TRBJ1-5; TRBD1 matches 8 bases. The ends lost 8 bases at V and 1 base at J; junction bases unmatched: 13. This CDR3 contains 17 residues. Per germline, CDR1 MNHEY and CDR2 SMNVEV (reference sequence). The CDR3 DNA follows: TGTGCCAGCTCTCAGGGGTCGCAGGGGGCAAGCAATCAGCCCCAGCATTTT. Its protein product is CASSQGSQGASNQPQHF.

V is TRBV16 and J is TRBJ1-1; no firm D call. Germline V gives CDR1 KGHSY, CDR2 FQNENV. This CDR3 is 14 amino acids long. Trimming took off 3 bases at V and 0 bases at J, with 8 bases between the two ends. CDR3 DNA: TGTGCCAGCAGCCACGAGAGGATGAACACTGAAGCTTTCTTT. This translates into CASSHERMNTEAFF. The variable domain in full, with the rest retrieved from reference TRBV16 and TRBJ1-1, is GEEVAQTPKHLVRGEGQKAKLYCAPIKGHSYVFWYQQVLKNEFKFLISFQNENVFDETGMPKERFSAKCLPNSPCSLEIQATKLEDSAVYFCASSHERMNTEAFFGQGTRLTVV.

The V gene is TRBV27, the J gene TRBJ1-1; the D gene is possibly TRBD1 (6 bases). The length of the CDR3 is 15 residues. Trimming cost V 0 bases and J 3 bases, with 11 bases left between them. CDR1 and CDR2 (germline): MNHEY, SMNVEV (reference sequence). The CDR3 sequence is CASSLSKRGYTEAFF. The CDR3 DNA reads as TGTGCCAGCAGTTTATCGAAGAGGGGGTACACTGAAGCTTTCTTT.

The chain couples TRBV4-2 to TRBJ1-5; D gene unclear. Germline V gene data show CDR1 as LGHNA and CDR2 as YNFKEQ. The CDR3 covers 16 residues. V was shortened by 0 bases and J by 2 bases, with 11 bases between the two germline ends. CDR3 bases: TGTGCCAGCAGCCAAGAAGGAGGGTTCCGCAATCAGCCCCAGCATTTT. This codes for CASSQEGGFRNQPQHF.

The DNA of the CDR3 is TGCGCCAGCAGCTTGCCCAAGCCGCCGGACACCTATAGCACAGATACGCAGTATTTT. Its translation: CASSLPKPPDTYSTDTQYF. The chain uses TRBV5-1 and TRBJ2-3; a possible D gene is TRBD1 (5 bases). Germline values: CDR1 SGHRS, CDR2 YFSETQ. V was shortened by 1 base and J by 0 bases, with 21 bases between the two germline ends. The CDR3 runs to 19 residues.

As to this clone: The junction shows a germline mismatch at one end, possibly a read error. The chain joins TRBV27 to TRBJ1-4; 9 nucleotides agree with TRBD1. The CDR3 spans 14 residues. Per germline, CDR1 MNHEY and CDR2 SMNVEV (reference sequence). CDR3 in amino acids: CAGSGQGSGEKLFF. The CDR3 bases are TGTGCCGGCAGTGGACAGGGGTCTGGTGAAAAACTGTTTTTT.

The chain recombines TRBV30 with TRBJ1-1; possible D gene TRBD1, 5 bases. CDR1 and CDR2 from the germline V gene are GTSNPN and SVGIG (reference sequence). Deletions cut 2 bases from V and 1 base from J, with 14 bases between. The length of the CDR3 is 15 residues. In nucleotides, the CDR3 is TGTGCCTGGAGTTCCTGGGGGGGGACGAACACTGAAGCTTTCTTT. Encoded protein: CAWSSWGGTNTEAFF.

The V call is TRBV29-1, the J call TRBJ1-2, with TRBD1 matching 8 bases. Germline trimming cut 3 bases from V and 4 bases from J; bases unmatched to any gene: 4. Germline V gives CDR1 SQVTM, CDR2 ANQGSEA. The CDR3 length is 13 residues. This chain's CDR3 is CSVDRGLGYGYTF. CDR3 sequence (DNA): TGCAGCGTTGACAGGGGGCTAGGCTATGGCTACACCTTC.

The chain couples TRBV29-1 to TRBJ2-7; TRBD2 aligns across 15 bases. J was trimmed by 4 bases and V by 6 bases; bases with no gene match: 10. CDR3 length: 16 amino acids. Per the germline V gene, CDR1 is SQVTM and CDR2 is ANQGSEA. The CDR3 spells CSVGLAGGGSRYEQYF. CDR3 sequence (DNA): TGCAGCGTGGGACTAGCGGGAGGAGGATCGAGATACGAGCAGTACTTC.

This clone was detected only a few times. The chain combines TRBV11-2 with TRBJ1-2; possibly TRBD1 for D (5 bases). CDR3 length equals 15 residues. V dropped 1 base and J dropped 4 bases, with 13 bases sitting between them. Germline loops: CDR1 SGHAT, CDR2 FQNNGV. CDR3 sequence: CASSLGPQGGYGYTF. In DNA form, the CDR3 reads TGTGCCAGCAGCTTAGGACCTCAGGGTGGCTATGGCTACACCTTC.